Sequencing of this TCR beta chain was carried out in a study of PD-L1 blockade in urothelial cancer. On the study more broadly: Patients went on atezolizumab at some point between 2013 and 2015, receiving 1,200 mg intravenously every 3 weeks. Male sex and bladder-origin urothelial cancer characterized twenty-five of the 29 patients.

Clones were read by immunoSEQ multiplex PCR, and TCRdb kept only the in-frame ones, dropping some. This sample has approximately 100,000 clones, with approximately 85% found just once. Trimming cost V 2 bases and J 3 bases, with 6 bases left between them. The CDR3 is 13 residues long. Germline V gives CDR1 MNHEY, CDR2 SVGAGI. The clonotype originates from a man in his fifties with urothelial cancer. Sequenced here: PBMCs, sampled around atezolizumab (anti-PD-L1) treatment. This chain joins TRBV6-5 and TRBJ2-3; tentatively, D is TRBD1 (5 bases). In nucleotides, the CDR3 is TGTGCCAGCAGTTACAGGGGAACAGATACGCAGTATTTT. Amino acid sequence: CASSYRGTDTQYF.